A single sample gave rise to the 15 T cell receptor beta chains below, sequenced in a study of T-cell memory formation after mild COVID-19 (dated by TCRdb to the early 2020s). Receptor libraries were prepared by 5' RACE. Data came from an Illumina NovaSeq 6000. The public reads were reprocessed in TCRdb via fastp at Q25 and MiXCR, keeping in-frame beta chains. CDR3 protein duplicates are merged, each entry listing the most common genes and DNA. A total of 300,000 to 400,000 distinct CDR3 sequences appear in this sample, under 25% of them only once. Together, the top ten hold approximately 13% of the sample. Sample: PBMCs or a T cell subset sorted from them (not recorded which). Source of these receptors: an adult woman who had mild COVID-19 (a few samples of this study predate the infection). The sample titles of this study are shuffled in the database, so cell type and time point are left out; the donor was told from shared clones.

In its sample, this clonotype was seen a few times. V usage is TRBV20-1 and J usage is TRBJ1-1; D not resolved. V was shortened by 0 bases and J by 2 bases, with 10 bases between the two germline ends. The CDR3 has 14 residues. CDR1 is DFQATT and CDR2 is SNEGSKA in the germline V gene (reference sequence). The CDR3 sequence: CSARETNRNTEAFF. The CDR3 coding sequence is TGCAGTGCTAGAGAGACGAACAGAAACACTGAAGCTTTCTTT.

CDR3 residues: CASSPRGTSLGEQYF. The CDR3 coding sequence is TGTGCCAGCTCACCAAGAGGGACTTCCCTTGGTGAGCAGTACTTC. The chain couples TRBV18 to TRBJ2-7, with TRBD2 as a possible D gene (6 bases). The CDR3 has 15 amino acids. Germline V gives CDR1 KGHSH, CDR2 LQKENI. V was shortened by 2 bases and J by 7 bases, with 18 bases between the two germline ends.

The chain recombines TRBV24-1 with TRBJ2-1; 7 positions match TRBD2. This CDR3 is built from 17 residues. Trimming cost V 5 bases and J 1 base; bases outside gene matches: 10. Per the germline V gene, CDR1 is KGHDR and CDR2 is SFDVKD. CDR3 region: CATSARSTSKSYNEQFF. CDR3 sequence (DNA): TGTGCCACCAGTGCCCGGTCGACTAGCAAGTCCTACAATGAGCAGTTCTTC.

The chain couples TRBV29-1 to TRBJ2-7; 9 bases map to TRBD1. V shed 6 bases, J shed 2 bases, and the junction held 2 bases outside the gene matches. Germline V gene lookup returns CDR1 SQVTM and CDR2 ANQGSEA. The CDR3 spans 12 residues. The CDR3 region is CSVGQGTYEQYF. CDR3 bases: TGCAGCGTGGGACAGGGCACCTACGAGCAGTACTTC.

V is TRBV7-9 and J is TRBJ2-7; D remains unclear. The CDR3 length is 14 residues. Germline V CDR1 and CDR2: SEHNR, FQNEAQ (reference sequence). Trimming removed 3 bases from V and 2 bases from J, with 11 bases in between. CDR3 DNA sequence: TGTGCCAGCAGCTTGACTGCAACCGCCTACGAGCAGTACTTC. Translation gives CASSLTATAYEQYF.

The chain recombines TRBV3-1 with TRBJ2-3; TRBD1 matches 10 bases. V shed 4 bases and J 4 bases; nucleotides not matched to a gene: 14. This CDR3 is built from 18 residues. Germline V gene data show CDR1 as LGHDT and CDR2 as YNNKEL (reference sequence). The CDR3 protein is CASSPPQWDRGRADTQYF. CDR3 bases: TGTGCCAGCAGCCCACCTCAATGGGACAGGGGAAGGGCAGATACGCAGTATTTT.

The sample holds a few counts of this clonotype. The chain joins TRBV7-2 to TRBJ2-1, with 12 nucleotides matching TRBD1. The CDR3 has 16 residues. CDR1 and CDR2 from the germline V gene are SGHTA and FQGNSA. V was clipped by 5 bases and J by 6 bases; unmatched bases: 8. The CDR3 reads CASSQGGTGGFNEQFF. The DNA for the CDR3 is TGTGCCAGCAGCCAAGGAGGGACAGGGGGCTTCAATGAGCAGTTCTTC.

V is TRBV6-2 or TRBV6-3 and J is TRBJ1-2, with a weak D call TRBD1 (5 bases). The CDR3 has 11 amino acids. The germline gives CDR1 MNHEY, CDR2 SVGEGT. The V end was cut by 2 bases, the J end by 12 bases, with 10 bases between. Here the CDR3 DNA reads TGTGCCAGCAGTTACGGCCAGGGCCACACCTTC. This translates into CASSYGQGHTF.

This clonotype was detected many times. The chain uses TRBV29-1 and TRBJ1-4; 8 bases are shared with TRBD1. The CDR3 spans 14 residues. Germline V lookup: CDR1 SQVTM, CDR2 ANQGSEA. The trim removed 7 bases at V and 4 bases at J, leaving 8 bases unmatched. CDR3 nucleotide sequence: TGCAGCGCCTACCGACAGGGGTTTAATGAAAAACTGTTTTTT. The encoded protein is CSAYRQGFNEKLFF.

This clonotype was counted at least ten times. The chain is built from TRBV7-2 and TRBJ2-5; no clear D. The germline V and J ends were trimmed by 7 bases and 4 bases, with 16 bases remaining between them. Per germline, CDR1 SGHTA and CDR2 FQGNSA. This CDR3 region has 14 residues. The CDR3 DNA reads TGTGCCAGCACTATACTACGACGGGCAGAGACCCAGTACTTC. Protein: CASTILRRAETQYF.

This sequence joins TRBV21-1 and TRBJ1-3. TRBV21-1 has pseudogene status. The CDR3 spans 16 residues. CDR3 DNA: TGTGCCAGCAGCAAATATTCCAGGGAGGCTGGAAACACCATATATTTT. Protein product: CASSKYSREAGNTIYF.

This clonotype was counted a few times. The chain is built from TRBV10-3 and TRBJ2-7; 7 bases map to TRBD2. Germline CDR1 is ENHRY and CDR2 is SYGVKD. V trimming: 11 bases; J trimming: 3 bases; junction bases outside the gene matches: 7. This CDR3 has 12 amino acids. The CDR3 loop reads CAVAGTNYEQYF. Here the CDR3 DNA reads TGTGCCGTCGCCGGGACTAACTACGAGCAGTACTTC.

This chain connects TRBV20-1 to TRBJ1-5; no clear D. CDR3 size: 17 residues. Per germline, CDR1 DFQATT and CDR2 SNEGSKA (reference sequence). Trimming left V 0 bases short and J 7 bases short, with 22 bases between. CDR3 amino acids: CSARDQRSGFGEQPQHF. The CDR3, as DNA: TGCAGTGCTAGAGATCAAAGGTCGGGCTTCGGGGAACAGCCCCAGCATTTT.

The chain recombines TRBV24-1 with TRBJ2-5, with D tentatively TRBD2 (5 bases). V was shortened by 6 bases and J by 1 base, with 8 bases between the two germline ends. Germline values: CDR1 KGHDR, CDR2 SFDVKD. CDR3 length equals 13 residues. The CDR3 loop is CATSSGIQETQYF. In nucleotides, the CDR3 is TGTGCCACCAGTTCGGGGATCCAAGAGACCCAGTACTTC.

This clonotype appeared a few times. The CDR3 coding sequence is TGTGCCAGCAGCGCCACAGGAAGGGCTTTCTTT. It specifies CASSATGRAFF. This chain links TRBV7-8 with TRBJ1-1, with D possibly being TRBD1 (5 bases). V was clipped by 5 bases and J by 11 bases, with 12 bases between them. The CDR3 consists of 11 residues. Germline V gene sequence: CDR1 SGHVS, CDR2 FQNEAQ.